This T cell receptor (beta chain) was found in a study of cytomegalovirus exposure and HLA in healthy donors (dated by TCRdb to the late 2010s). Background for the entire study: An earlier analysis of 587 of the donors reported about 260 Gb of sequence data and some 110 million unique TCR beta sequences obtained from approximately 180 million T cells. The number of typed donors differed by locus: roughly 620-640 for A, B, C, DRB1 and DQB1; 522 for DQA1; around 610 for DPA1; and roughly 490 for DPB1. Among some 410 genotyped donors of the cohort, an average of roughly 230,000 unique TCR beta nucleotide sequences was sequenced per donor, of which about 19% were non-productive. In an earlier analysis of roughly 580 of the donors, high-throughput TCR beta sequencing was used to judge whether each TCR beta V gene segment behaved as functional or pseudogenic. The study used immunosequencing to profile the T cell repertoires of around 600 subjects and linked those repertoires to cytomegalovirus serostatus. Along with the roughly 710-subject first cohort, a separate validation cohort of some 130 different subjects was used. Rather than drawing on any new phenotypic data, the later analysis identified candidate immune exposures from TCR beta sequences and the way those sequences occurred across donors. High-throughput TCR immunosequencing, statistical association of individual TCRs with disease status, and machine learning were combined to predict cytomegalovirus infection status. Both class I and class II loci were covered by HLA typing, at four-digit resolution. A handful of DR-DQ haplotypes were treated as single units for association and clustering because of strong linkage in the cohort. Approximately 310 gigabases of sequencing data and 70 million to 95 million unique TCR sequences made up an early release that covered approximately 650 HLA-typed donors. Alongside the repertoire data, information on donor age, sex, ethnicity and CMV serostatus was compiled. Genome-wide SNP genotypes for about 60% of the roughly 670 donors were used in a later genetic analysis, which treated that subset as a discovery cohort. The genetic ancestry cluster associated with self-reported Caucasian donors included about 81% of the approximately 410 genotyped donors. The study was designed to test whether signatures of past pathogen exposure could be identified by cataloging public T cell receptors. A later analysis re-analyzed previously published TCR beta repertoires from roughly 600 donors and added high-resolution HLA genotyping to study TCR occurrence patterns. Every repertoire in the discovery cohort had been generated on one and the same sequencing platform. Results the study describes overall, beyond this receptor: Three of the identified cytomegalovirus-associated TCR beta chains were confirmed in vitro to be specific for cytomegalovirus antigens. Across donors, most TCR sequences were observed very rarely, whereas some public TCRs were present in many individuals. At a false discovery rate of 0.05, a later analysis linked under 20,000 TCR beta sequences to specific HLA alleles. Because the 87-base-pair reads could not distinguish some IMGT-functional V segments, including TRBV6-2 and TRBV6-3, those segments were excluded. According to a later analysis, most CMV-associated TCR beta chains appeared to be HLA-restricted, and the HLA associations seemed to be driven largely by CMV exposure. The authors suggested that the approach could potentially be generalized to other disease states and immunological phenotypes. In a later analysis, the rate of TCR association differed among HLA loci, with DRB1 alleles having the most associated TCRs and HLA-C alleles having the fewest. Linkage disequilibrium might explain the correlated functional status among segregating V segments, but an unknown experimental factor could not be excluded. Immune exposure information for the cohort was limited to CMV serostatus. A later analysis found that HLA-associated TCR beta chains were more clonally expanded and had lower generation probabilities than equally common non-associated chains. An earlier analysis of roughly 570 of the donors showed that most TCR beta V segments appeared in productive rearrangements either about 87% or about 30% of the time, which broadly matched IMGT annotations. The classifier was reported to diagnose cytomegalovirus status with high specificity and sensitivity in both the original cohort and the validation cohort. V-gene and J-gene trimming of TCR beta chains was associated with a missense DCLRE1C variant in a later genetic analysis, and the association was replicated in an independent cohort. Sequencing depth was assumed to be roughly uniform across donors in the presence/absence analyses, though that assumption may not hold. In the study, around 160 TCR beta chains were listed as associated with cytomegalovirus. A cluster of highly shared sequence variants was judged likely to be a technical artifact of the sequencing pipeline. In a later genetic analysis, fewer N-insertions in productive TCRs were reported among donors in an Asian-associated ancestry cluster than the roughly 700-donor mean. Over 15 rarely observed V segments, including chromosome 9 orphons, were excluded from the earlier analysis of several hundred of the donors because counts were too low. A later analysis reported that several top co-occurrence clusters appeared linked to parvovirus B19, influenza, CMV and Epstein-Barr virus. HLA typing was unavailable for some donors at each locus, so association tests used only the typed subset. When HLA alleles, especially DR and DQ, strongly co-occurred, attributing TCR associations to individual alleles was difficult. The cohort was sequenced for TCR beta chains only, and without alpha or paired-chain data the features that could be detected were limited. A further reported finding was that TCR beta sequences accurately predicted the HLA-A and HLA-B alleles for most subjects in the first cohort.

Spanning cysteine to phenylalanine, the CDR3 consists of 16 amino acids. Just the 48-base CDR3 DNA is kept, in frame starting at base 1. Sequences SEHNR (CDR1) and FQNEAQ (CDR2) are obtained from the germline V gene (reference sequence). Trimming at the junction amounts to 4 bases on V and 1 base on J, and the germline ends lie 16 bases apart. Concerning this clone: Its specific antigen is unknown. Base-call qualities are not available, and no considerably larger clone is one nucleotide away.

The cohort consisted of more than 650 healthy bone marrow donors. At the time of sampling, all cohort members were nominally healthy, though unrecorded immune exposures were likely present. The donor tested CMV seropositive, placing the donor among the 289 seropositive members of the cohort. A peripheral blood sample was provided by each donor, and peripheral blood mononuclear cells were used for TCR beta sequencing. Genomic DNA extraction from the blood cell samples was performed with the Qiagen DNeasy Blood Extraction Kit. The library was prepared using the immunoSEQ multiplex PCR assay. For the multiplex PCR, a mixture combining 60 forward primers for TCR Vbeta segments and 13 reverse primers for TCR Jbeta segments was used. The CDR3 region of rearranged TCR beta genes was amplified from genomic DNA by a multiplex PCR assay. The Illumina HiSeq System was used to sequence the amplified TCR beta libraries as 87-base-pair reads. Per the authors' processing: Across the 640 or so repertoires, a later analysis counted approximately 83 million unique TCR beta chains, about 10 million of which were shared by at least two donors. To remove PCR and sequencing errors, raw reads were error-corrected and collapsed into unique sequences using a nearest-neighbor algorithm that merged closely related sequences. To assign V, D and J gene segments, CDR3 sequences were aligned to IMGT reference sequences. For a sequence to be retained, a match of at least six nucleotides was required to both a V gene segment and a J gene segment. A rearrangement counted as productive if the CDR3 had no stop codons and remained in frame with V and J, and every other rearrangement counted as non-productive. CDR3 was defined according to IMGT convention as the region running from the second conserved V-encoded cysteine to the conserved J-encoded phenylalanine. The earlier analysis of roughly 590 of the donors excluded any sequence lacking an unambiguous match to a single V gene segment. In an earlier analysis of 587 of the donors, a V segment was called functional when productive rearrangements were above 56.7%, and segregating when the standard deviation between donors exceeded 5%. A statistical classification framework was built for diagnosing cytomegalovirus status from the catalog of TCR beta chain sequences. V and J gene assignment, in a later analysis, came from comparing TCR nucleotide sequences with IMGT/GENE-DB human TR gene sequences. Using the TCRdist pipeline, a later analysis assigned CDR3 sequences along with most-parsimonious VDJ recombination scenarios. In a later analysis, every TCR beta chain was defined by the combination of its CDR3 amino acid sequence and its V-gene family, and reads without a unique V-gene family were dropped. A later analysis removed several hundred highly shared, low-generation-probability nucleotide sequences to deal with suspected cross-contamination and a sequencing artifact. For each public chain, a later analysis derived a clonal expansion index from normalized ranks of inferred template counts within each repertoire. In a later analysis, generation probabilities were computed using a VDJ recombination model fitted to out-of-frame rearrangements, and the results were checked against IGoR. A later analysis scored TCR-TCR, TCR-HLA and TCR-CMV co-occurrence with hypergeometric tests, applying a repertoire-size bias correction to TCR pairs. A later analysis estimated false discovery rates by permuting HLA or CMV assignments 20 times. In a later analysis, co-occurring TCRs were grouped using DBSCAN, and TCRdist sequence similarity was added for clustering within HLA-allele-positive subsets. Repertoires with fewer than 30,000 or more than 120,000 public chains, plus five repertoires with anomalous nucleotide sharing, were excluded from co-occurrence clustering. TCRdb took over this immuneACCESS table, retaining in-frame rearrangements with V and J assigned. Such tables are incomplete; in checked studies, under half of the missing clones stem from an unresolved V gene, and the remainder is unexplained. V, J and clone size are those of that table, while D and trimming were read from the DNA. This sample comprises about 190,000 clones, around 81% of them detected only once. Roughly 2.1% of the sample goes to the ten largest clones.

This receptor was taken from a woman aged 18-35 years in good health and CMV-seropositive. The chain is encoded by TRBV7-9 joined to TRBJ2-5, with TRBD1 tentatively as D gene (5 bases match). The sequencing input was PBMCs. The CDR3 here reads CASSSNIGQVQETQYF. The sequenced DNA: TGTGCCAGCAGCTCGAACATAGGACAAGTCCAAGAGACCCAGTACTTC.